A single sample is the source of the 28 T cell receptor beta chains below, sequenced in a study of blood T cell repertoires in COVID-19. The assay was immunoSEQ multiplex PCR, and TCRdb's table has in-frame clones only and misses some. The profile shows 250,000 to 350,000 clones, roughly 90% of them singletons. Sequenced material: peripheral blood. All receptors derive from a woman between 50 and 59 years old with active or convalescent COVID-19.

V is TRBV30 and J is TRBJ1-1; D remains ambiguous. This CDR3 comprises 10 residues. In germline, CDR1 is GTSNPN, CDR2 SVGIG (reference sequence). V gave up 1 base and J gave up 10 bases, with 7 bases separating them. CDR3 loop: CAWSGLRAFF. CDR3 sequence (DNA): TGTGCCTGGAGTGGTCTAAGAGCTTTCTTT.

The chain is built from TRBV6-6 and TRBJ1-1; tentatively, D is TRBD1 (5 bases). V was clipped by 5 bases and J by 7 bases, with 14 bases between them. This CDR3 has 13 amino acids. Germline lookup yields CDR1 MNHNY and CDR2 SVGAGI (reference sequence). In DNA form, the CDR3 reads TGTGCCAGCAGTGCTCGGGACGGGGGTGAAGCTTTCTTT. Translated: CASSARDGGEAFF.

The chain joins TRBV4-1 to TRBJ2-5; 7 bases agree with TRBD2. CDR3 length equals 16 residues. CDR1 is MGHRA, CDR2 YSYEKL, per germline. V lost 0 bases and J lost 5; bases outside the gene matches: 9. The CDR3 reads CASSQDLAGEWETQYF. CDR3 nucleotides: TGCGCCAGCAGCCAAGATCTGGCGGGAGAGTGGGAGACCCAGTACTTC.

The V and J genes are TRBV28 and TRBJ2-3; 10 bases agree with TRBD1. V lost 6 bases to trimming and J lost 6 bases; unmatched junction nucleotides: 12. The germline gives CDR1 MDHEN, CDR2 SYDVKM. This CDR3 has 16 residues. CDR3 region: CASRSPGQGFVDTQYF. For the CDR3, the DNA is TGTGCCAGCAGAAGCCCGGGACAGGGGTTCGTGGATACGCAGTATTTT.

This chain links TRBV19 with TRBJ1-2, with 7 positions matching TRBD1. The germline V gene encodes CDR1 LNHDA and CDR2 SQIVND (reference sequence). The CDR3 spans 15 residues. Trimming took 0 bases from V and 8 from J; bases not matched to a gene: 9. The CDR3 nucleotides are TGTGCCAGTAGTATAGATAAGGTGACAGGGAAAGGCTACACCTTC. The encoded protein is CASSIDKVTGKGYTF.

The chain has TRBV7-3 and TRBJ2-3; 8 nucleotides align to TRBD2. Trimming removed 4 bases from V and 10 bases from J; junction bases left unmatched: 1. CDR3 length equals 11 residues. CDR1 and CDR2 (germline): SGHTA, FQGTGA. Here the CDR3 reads CASSSGGAQYF. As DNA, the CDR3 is TGTGCCAGCAGCTCCGGGGGGGCGCAGTATTTT.

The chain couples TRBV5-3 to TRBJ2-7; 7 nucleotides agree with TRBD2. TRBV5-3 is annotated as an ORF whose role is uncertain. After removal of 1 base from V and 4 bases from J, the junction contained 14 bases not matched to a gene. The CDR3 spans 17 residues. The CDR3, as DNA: TGTGCCAGAAGCTTGAAGTTAGGCGGGAGTCTATATTACGAGCAGTACTTC. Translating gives CARSLKLGGSLYYEQYF.

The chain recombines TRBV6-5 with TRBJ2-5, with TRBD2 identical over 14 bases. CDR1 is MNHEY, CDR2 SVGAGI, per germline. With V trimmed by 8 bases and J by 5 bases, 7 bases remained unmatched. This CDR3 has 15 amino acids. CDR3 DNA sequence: TGTGCCAGCGCAACGACTAGCGGGGGGGCCGAGACCCAGTACTTC. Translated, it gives CASATTSGGAETQYF.

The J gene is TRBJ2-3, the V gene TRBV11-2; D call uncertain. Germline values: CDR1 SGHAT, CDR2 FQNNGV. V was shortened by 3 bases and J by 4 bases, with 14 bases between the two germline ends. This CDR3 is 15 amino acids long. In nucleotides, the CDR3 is TGTGCCAGCAGCTTCTATGCCTCCCGGGCAGATACGCAGTATTTT. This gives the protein CASSFYASRADTQYF.

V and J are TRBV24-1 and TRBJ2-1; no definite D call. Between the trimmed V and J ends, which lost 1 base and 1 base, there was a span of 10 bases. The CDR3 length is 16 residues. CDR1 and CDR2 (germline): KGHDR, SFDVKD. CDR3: CATSDFGARSYNEQFF. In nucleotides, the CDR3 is TGTGCCACCAGTGATTTTGGAGCGAGGTCCTACAATGAGCAGTTCTTC.

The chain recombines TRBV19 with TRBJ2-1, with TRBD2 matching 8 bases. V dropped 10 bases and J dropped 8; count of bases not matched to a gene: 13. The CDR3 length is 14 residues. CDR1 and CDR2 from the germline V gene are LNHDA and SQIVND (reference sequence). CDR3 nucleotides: TGTGCCACCAGAGTGAGCGGGGGTGGCCATGAGCAGTTCTTC. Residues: CATRVSGGGHEQFF.

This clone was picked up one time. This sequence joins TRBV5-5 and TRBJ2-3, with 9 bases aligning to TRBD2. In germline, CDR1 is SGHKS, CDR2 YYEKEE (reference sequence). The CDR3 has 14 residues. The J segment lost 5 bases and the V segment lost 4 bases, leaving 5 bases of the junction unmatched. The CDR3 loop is CASSTTSGQDTQYF. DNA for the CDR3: TGTGCCAGCAGCACAACTAGCGGGCAAGATACGCAGTATTTT.

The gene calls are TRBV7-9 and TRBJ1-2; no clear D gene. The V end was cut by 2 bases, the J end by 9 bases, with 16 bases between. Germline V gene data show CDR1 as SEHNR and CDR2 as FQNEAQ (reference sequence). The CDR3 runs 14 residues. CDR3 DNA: TGTGCCAGCAGCTTAAGTCGCCCGGAGGTTAGCTACACCTTC. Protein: CASSLSRPEVSYTF.

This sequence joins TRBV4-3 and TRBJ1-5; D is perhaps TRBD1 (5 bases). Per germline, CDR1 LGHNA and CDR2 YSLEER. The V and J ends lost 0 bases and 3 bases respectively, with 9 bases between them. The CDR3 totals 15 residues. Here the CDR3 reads CASSQDQTANQPQHF. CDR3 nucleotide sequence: TGCGCCAGCAGCCAAGATCAGACAGCCAATCAGCCCCAGCATTTT.

The CDR3 bases are TGTGCCAGCAGCTTAGCTTCGATTGGCTTCTATGGCTACACCTTC. Protein: CASSLASIGFYGYTF. The chain couples TRBV7-9 to TRBJ1-2, with no clear D. The germline V gene encodes CDR1 SEHNR and CDR2 FQNEAQ (reference sequence). V lost 0 bases and J 4 bases, leaving 12 bases between the germline ends. This CDR3 region has 15 residues.

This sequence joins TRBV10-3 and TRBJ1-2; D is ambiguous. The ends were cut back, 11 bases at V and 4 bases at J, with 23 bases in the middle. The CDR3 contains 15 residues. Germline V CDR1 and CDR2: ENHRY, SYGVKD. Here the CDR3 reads CASLDGERLGYGYTF. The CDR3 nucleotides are TGTGCCTCCTTGGACGGGGAGAGGTTAGGCTATGGCTACACCTTC.

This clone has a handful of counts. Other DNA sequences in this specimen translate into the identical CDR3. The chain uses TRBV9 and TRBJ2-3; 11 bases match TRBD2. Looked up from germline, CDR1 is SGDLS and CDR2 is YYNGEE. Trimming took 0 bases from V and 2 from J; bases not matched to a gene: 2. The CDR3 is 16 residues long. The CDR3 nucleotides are TGTGCCAGCAGCGTAGGACTAGCGGGGATCACAGATACGCAGTATTTT. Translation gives CASSVGLAGITDTQYF.

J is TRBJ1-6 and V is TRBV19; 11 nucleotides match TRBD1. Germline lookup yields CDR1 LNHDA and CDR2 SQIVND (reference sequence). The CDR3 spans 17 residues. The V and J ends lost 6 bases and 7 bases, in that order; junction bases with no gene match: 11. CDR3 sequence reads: CASSPGTGGLRNSPLHF. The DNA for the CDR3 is TGTGCCAGTAGCCCCGGGACAGGGGGACTAAGGAATTCACCCCTCCACTTT.

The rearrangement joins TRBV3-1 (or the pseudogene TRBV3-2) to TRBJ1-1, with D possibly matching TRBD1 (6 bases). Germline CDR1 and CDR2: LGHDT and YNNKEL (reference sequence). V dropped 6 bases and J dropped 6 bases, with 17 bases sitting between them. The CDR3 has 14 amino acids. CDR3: CASRQLTGTPEAFF. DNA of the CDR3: TGTGCCAGCAGACAACTTACCGGGACACCTGAAGCTTTCTTT.

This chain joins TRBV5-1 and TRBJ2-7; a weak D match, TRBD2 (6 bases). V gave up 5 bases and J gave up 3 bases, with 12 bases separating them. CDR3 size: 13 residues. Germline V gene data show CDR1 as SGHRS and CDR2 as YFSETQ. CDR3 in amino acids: CASRDVRGYEQYF. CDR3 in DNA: TGCGCCAGCAGGGATGTGCGGGGCTACGAGCAGTACTTC.

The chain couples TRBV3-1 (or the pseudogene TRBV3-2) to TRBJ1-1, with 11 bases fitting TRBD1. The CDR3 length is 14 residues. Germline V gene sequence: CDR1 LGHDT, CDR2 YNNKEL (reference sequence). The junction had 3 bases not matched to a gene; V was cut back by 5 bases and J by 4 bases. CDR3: CASSYGTGGTEAFF. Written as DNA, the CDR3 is TGTGCCAGCAGCTATGGGACAGGGGGCACTGAAGCTTTCTTT.

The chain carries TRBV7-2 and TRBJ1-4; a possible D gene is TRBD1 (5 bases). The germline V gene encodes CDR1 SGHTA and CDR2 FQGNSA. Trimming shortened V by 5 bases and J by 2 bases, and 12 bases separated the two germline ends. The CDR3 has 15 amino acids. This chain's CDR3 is CASSPREGTNEKLFF. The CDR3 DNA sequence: TGTGCCAGCAGCCCGCGGGAGGGGACTAATGAAAAACTGTTTTTT.

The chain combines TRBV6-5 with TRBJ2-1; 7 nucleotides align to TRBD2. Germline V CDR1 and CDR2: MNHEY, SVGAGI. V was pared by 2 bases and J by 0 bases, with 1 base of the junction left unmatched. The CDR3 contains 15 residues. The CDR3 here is CASSYERDSYNEQFF. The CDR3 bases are TGTGCCAGCAGTTACGAGCGGGACTCCTACAATGAGCAGTTCTTC.

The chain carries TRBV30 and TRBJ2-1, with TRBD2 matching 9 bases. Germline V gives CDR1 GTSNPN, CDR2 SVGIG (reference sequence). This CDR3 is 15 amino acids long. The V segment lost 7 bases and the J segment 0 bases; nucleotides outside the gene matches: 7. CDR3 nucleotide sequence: TGTGCCTCAAGCGGGGGGCGAAGCTCCTACAATGAGCAGTTCTTC. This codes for CASSGGRSSYNEQFF.

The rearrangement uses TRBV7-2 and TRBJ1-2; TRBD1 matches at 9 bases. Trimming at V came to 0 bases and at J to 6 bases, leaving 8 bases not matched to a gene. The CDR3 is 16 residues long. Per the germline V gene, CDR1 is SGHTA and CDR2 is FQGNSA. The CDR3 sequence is CASSLAFPGQGHGYTF. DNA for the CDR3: TGTGCCAGCAGCTTAGCTTTCCCGGGACAGGGTCATGGCTACACCTTC.

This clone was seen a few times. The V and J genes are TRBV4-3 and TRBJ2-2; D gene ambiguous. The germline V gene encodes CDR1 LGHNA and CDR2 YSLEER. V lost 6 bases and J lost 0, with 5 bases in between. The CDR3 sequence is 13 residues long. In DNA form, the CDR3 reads TGCGCCAGCAGGGAGACGAACACCGGGGAGCTGTTTTTT. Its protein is CASRETNTGELFF.

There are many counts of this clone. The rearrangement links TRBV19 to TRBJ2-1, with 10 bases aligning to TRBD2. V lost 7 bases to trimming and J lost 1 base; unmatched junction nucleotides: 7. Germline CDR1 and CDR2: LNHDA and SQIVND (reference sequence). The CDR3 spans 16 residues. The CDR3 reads CASNYQLAGSYNEQFF. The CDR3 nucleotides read TGTGCCAGTAACTATCAACTAGCGGGGTCCTACAATGAGCAGTTCTTC.

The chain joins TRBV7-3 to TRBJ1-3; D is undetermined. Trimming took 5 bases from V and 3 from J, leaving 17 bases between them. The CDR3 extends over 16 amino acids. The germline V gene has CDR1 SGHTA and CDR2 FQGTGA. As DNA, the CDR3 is TGTGCCAGCAGCCCGCGAGCCCTTGGGAGTGGAAACACCATATATTTT. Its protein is CASSPRALGSGNTIYF.